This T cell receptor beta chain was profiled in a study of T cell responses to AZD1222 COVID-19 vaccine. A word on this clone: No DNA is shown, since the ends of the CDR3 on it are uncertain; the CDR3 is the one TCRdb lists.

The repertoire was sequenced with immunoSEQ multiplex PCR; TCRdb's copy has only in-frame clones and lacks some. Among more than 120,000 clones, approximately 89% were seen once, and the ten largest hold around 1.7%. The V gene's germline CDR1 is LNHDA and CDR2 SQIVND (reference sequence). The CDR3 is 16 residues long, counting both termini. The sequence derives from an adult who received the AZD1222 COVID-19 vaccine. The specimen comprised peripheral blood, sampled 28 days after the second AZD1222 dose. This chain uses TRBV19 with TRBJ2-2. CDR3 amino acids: CASFYSGRANTGELFF.